One and the same sample provided the 29 T cell receptor beta chains below, sequenced in a study of cytomegalovirus exposure and HLA in healthy donors (dated by TCRdb to between 2016 and 2019). Library method: the immunoSEQ multiplex PCR assay. For the multiplex PCR, a mixture combining 60 forward primers for TCR Vbeta segments and 13 reverse primers for TCR Jbeta segments was used. TCRdb holds this immuneACCESS table with in-frame rearrangements only. Some clones are missing; in checked studies, unresolved V genes explain under half, and the rest has no known cause. The sample table gives around 35,000 clones. The ten largest clones capture about 2.1% of the sample. Sequencing used PBMCs. These receptors were taken from a woman aged 35 to 49 in good health and CMV-seropositive.

The chain joins TRBV29-1 to TRBJ2-1; 8 bases are a match to TRBD2. This CDR3 has 13 residues. V was pared by 6 bases and J by 3 bases, with 4 bases of the junction left unmatched. Germline lookup yields CDR1 SQVTM and CDR2 ANQGSEA. The CDR3, as DNA: TGCAGCGTAAGCGGGAGAATCTACAATGAGCAGTTCTTC. Translated, it gives CSVSGRIYNEQFF.

V usage is TRBV28 and J usage is TRBJ1-1; D is undetermined. The V end lost 6 bases, the J end lost 1 base, and 6 bases lay between the germline ends. The CDR3 sequence is 12 residues long. Germline lookup yields CDR1 MDHEN and CDR2 SYDVKM. Here the CDR3 DNA reads TGTGCCAGCAGGGTGGCGAACACTGAAGCTTTCTTT. This translates into CASRVANTEAFF.

The chain joins TRBV4-2 to TRBJ2-3; 7 nucleotides align to TRBD2. Germline loops: CDR1 LGHNA, CDR2 YNFKEQ. The CDR3 has 18 amino acids. Unmatched junction bases numbered 16, after V lost 5 bases and J lost 2 bases. The CDR3: CASSSRLSAGSDTDTQYF. DNA for the CDR3: TGTGCCAGCAGCTCACGACTCTCAGCGGGGTCTGACACAGATACGCAGTATTTT.

The genes are TRBV9 and TRBJ1-1, with D uncertain. V shed 0 bases and J shed 4 bases, with 13 bases lying between them. The germline V gene has CDR1 SGDLS and CDR2 YYNGEE. CDR3 length equals 15 residues. CDR3 bases: TGTGCCAGCAGCGTAGGGACTAGTCCGAGCACTGAAGCTTTCTTT. This translates into CASSVGTSPSTEAFF.

The chain employs TRBV6-5 and TRBJ1-1, with 8 bases matching TRBD1. CDR3 length: 16 amino acids. Germline assignment: CDR1 MNHEY and CDR2 SVGAGI. The trim removed 0 bases at V and 1 base at J, leaving 4 bases unmatched. CDR3 in DNA: TGTGCCAGCAGTTACTCGGCCGGGACAGGGAACACTGAAGCTTTCTTT. Its translation: CASSYSAGTGNTEAFF.

This chain uses TRBV28 with TRBJ2-7, with TRBD2 matching over 8 bases. CDR1 and CDR2 from the germline V gene are MDHEN and SYDVKM. This CDR3 contains 19 residues. The V and J ends lost 1 base and 2 bases, in that order; junction bases with no gene match: 16. The CDR3 DNA reads as TGTGCCAGCAGTTTATTAGGGCTAAATGGACTAGCAGCAACCTACGAGCAGTACTTC. Its translation: CASSLLGLNGLAATYEQYF.

This rearrangement joins TRBV18 to TRBJ1-5; TRBD1 might be the D (6 bases). CDR3 length: 17 amino acids. Between the trimmed V and J ends, which lost 1 base and 0 bases, there was a span of 13 bases. CDR1 is KGHSH, CDR2 LQKENI, per germline. The CDR3 nucleotides are TGTGCCAGCTCACCACTCTCAACAGGGCTTAGCAATCAGCCCCAGCATTTT. It yields the protein CASSPLSTGLSNQPQHF.

This chain uses TRBV6-6 with TRBJ1-2; D possibly corresponds to TRBD1 (6 bases). Germline V gene data show CDR1 as MNHNY and CDR2 as SVGAGI (reference sequence). V gave up 5 bases and J gave up 8 bases, with 21 bases separating them. The CDR3 length is 15 residues. The CDR3 sequence: CASSATGLASGGYTF. CDR3 in DNA: TGTGCCAGCAGTGCTACAGGGTTGGCCTCTGGCGGCTACACCTTC.

This rearrangement joins TRBV11-2 to TRBJ2-1; D possibly corresponds to TRBD1 (6 bases). The CDR3 sequence is 16 residues long. Looked up from germline, CDR1 is SGHAT and CDR2 is FQNNGV. V gave up 4 bases and J gave up 3 bases, with 16 bases separating them. CDR3 sequence reads: CASSSRLRGNYNEQFF. The CDR3, as DNA: TGTGCCAGCAGCTCCCGGCTTAGGGGGAACTACAATGAGCAGTTCTTC.

The chain joins TRBV7-9 to TRBJ2-5, with D tentatively TRBD1 (6 bases). Germline lookup yields CDR1 SEHNR and CDR2 FQNEAQ (reference sequence). The CDR3 spans 13 residues. Trimming removed 5 bases from V and 3 bases from J, with 10 bases in between. The CDR3 coding sequence is TGTGCCAGCAGCAATAGGACAGAAGAGACCCAGTACTTC. The encoded protein is CASSNRTEETQYF.

The V call is TRBV6-6, the J call TRBJ2-6, with D perhaps TRBD1 (5 bases). The CDR3 has 15 residues. V lost 4 bases and J 0 bases, leaving 7 bases between the germline ends. Germline CDR1 reads MNHNY; CDR2 reads SVGAGI (reference sequence). CDR3 sequence (DNA): TGTGCCAGCAGTTCAACAGGCTCTGGGGCCAACGTCCTGACTTTC. Its translation is CASSSTGSGANVLTF.

CDR3 in amino acids: CASSPTGEPYEQYF. Here the CDR3 DNA reads TGTGCCAGCAGCCCGACAGGAGAACCCTACGAGCAGTACTTC. The chain carries TRBV2 and TRBJ2-7; possibly TRBD1 for D (6 bases). The CDR3 is made up of 14 amino acids. Trimming shortened V by 6 bases and J by 2 bases, and 14 bases separated the two germline ends. CDR1 and CDR2 from the germline V gene are SNHLY and FYNNEI.

The V and J genes are TRBV21-1 and TRBJ2-2; the tabulated D call, TRBD2, remains unverified against the DNA. TRBV21-1 is shown as a pseudogene. This CDR3 region has 18 residues. CDR3 nucleotide sequence: TGTGCCAGCAGCGGGACTAGCGGGAGGGACGCGAACACCGGGGAGCTGTTTTTT. It specifies CASSGTSGRDANTGELFF.

The chain is built from TRBV5-4 and TRBJ2-5, with 13 bases lining up with TRBD2. The ends lost 1 base at V and 4 bases at J; junction bases unmatched: 10. The length of the CDR3 is 18 residues. CDR1 is SGHNT, CDR2 YYREEE, per germline (reference sequence). CDR3 loop: CASSLPPGLAGDLETQYF. As DNA, the CDR3 is TGTGCCAGCAGCTTGCCCCCTGGACTAGCGGGAGATTTAGAGACCCAGTACTTC.

The genes are TRBV4-3 and TRBJ1-5; 9 bases align to TRBD1. This CDR3 contains 14 residues. Germline CDR1 reads LGHNA; CDR2 reads YSLEER. V gave up 4 bases and J gave up 6 bases; unmatched junction bases: 4. The CDR3 reads CASSRGQGGQPQHF. The CDR3 region has the DNA TGCGCCAGCAGCCGGGGACAGGGTGGTCAGCCCCAGCATTTT.

V usage is TRBV7-2 and J usage is TRBJ1-2; D is uncertain. Germline V gives CDR1 SGHTA, CDR2 FQGNSA. The CDR3 contains 13 residues. The ends were cut back, 3 bases at V and 1 base at J, with 6 bases in the middle. For the CDR3, the DNA is TGTGCCAGCAGCTTCTACCTTAACTATGGCTACACCTTC. Residues: CASSFYLNYGYTF.

This chain joins TRBV6-4 and TRBJ2-5; the match to TRBD2 covers 8 bases. This CDR3 spans 14 amino acids. With V trimmed by 8 bases and J by 4 bases, 9 bases remained unmatched. Germline lookup yields CDR1 MRHNA and CDR2 SNTAGT. The CDR3 region is CASLDKTSVETQYF. The CDR3 DNA is TGTGCCAGCCTCGACAAGACTAGCGTAGAGACCCAGTACTTC.

The rearrangement links TRBV11-2 to TRBJ2-7; 8 nucleotides align to TRBD1. Germline values: CDR1 SGHAT, CDR2 FQNNGV. There are 16 residues in the CDR3. With V trimmed by 5 bases and J by 4 bases, 13 bases remained unmatched. CDR3 sequence reads: CASSQAGTGGLYEQYF. CDR3 in DNA: TGTGCCAGCAGCCAAGCAGGTACAGGGGGGTTATACGAGCAGTACTTC.

The rearrangement joins TRBV9 to TRBJ1-6; tentatively, D is TRBD1 (6 bases). V gave up 8 bases and J gave up 4 bases, with 13 bases separating them. The germline V gene encodes CDR1 SGDLS and CDR2 YYNGEE. The CDR3 covers 14 residues. CDR3 residues: CARRGGNYNSPLHF. CDR3 DNA sequence: TGTGCCAGGAGGGGGGGGAATTATAATTCACCCCTCCACTTT.

The J gene is TRBJ2-5, the V gene TRBV29-1; the D is unclear. The germline gives CDR1 SQVTM, CDR2 ANQGSEA. Trimming stripped 6 bases from V and 5 bases from J, with 16 bases between. This CDR3 is built from 13 residues. In DNA form, the CDR3 reads TGCAGCGTCTCCCCGTGGGCTCGGGAGACCCAGTACTTC. It codes for CSVSPWARETQYF.

The chain employs TRBV18 and TRBJ2-2, with D maybe TRBD2 (6 bases). CDR1 and CDR2 from the germline V gene are KGHSH and LQKENI. This CDR3 is built from 14 residues. V lost 2 bases and J lost 7, with 11 bases in between. The CDR3 is CASSPDWGLGELFF. The DNA for the CDR3 is TGTGCCAGCTCACCAGATTGGGGACTCGGGGAGCTGTTTTTT.

The chain employs TRBV28 and TRBJ2-7, with 16 bases identical to TRBD2. Germline CDR1 is MDHEN and CDR2 is SYDVKM. The CDR3 totals 18 residues. V shed 4 bases and J 7 bases; nucleotides not matched to a gene: 13. This chain's CDR3 is CASSSRPGLAGGPREQYF. The DNA for the CDR3 is TGTGCCAGCAGTTCACGTCCGGGACTAGCGGGGGGGCCGAGGGAGCAGTACTTC.

This chain joins TRBV11-3 and TRBJ1-6, with D tentatively TRBD1 (5 bases). Trimming stripped 4 bases from V and 7 bases from J, with 8 bases between. This CDR3 has 13 amino acids. Germline V CDR1 and CDR2: SGHNT, YENEEA. The CDR3 protein is CASSSRGNSPLHF. The CDR3 coding sequence is TGTGCCAGCAGCTCAAGGGGAAATTCACCCCTCCACTTT.

The chain recombines TRBV4-3 with TRBJ1-2, with D perhaps TRBD1 (5 bases). This CDR3 region has 13 residues. Germline assignment: CDR1 LGHNA and CDR2 YSLEER. The V end lost 1 base, the J end lost 5 bases, and 8 bases lay between the germline ends. The CDR3 DNA reads TGCGCCAGCAGCCAAGTCGGGGGATATGGCTACACCTTC. Protein sequence: CASSQVGGYGYTF.

V usage is TRBV19 and J usage is TRBJ1-2, with TRBD1 as a possible D gene (6 bases). The CDR3 covers 15 residues. The germline V and J ends were trimmed by 0 bases and 3 bases, with 11 bases remaining between them. CDR1 is LNHDA and CDR2 is SQIVND in the germline V gene (reference sequence). CDR3 amino acids: CASSIDPGQYYGYTF. DNA for the CDR3: TGTGCCAGTAGTATAGATCCCGGACAGTACTATGGCTACACCTTC.

The CDR3 DNA follows: TGTGCCAGCTGTTCATGGGCGCGAACTGAAGCTTTCTTT. Its protein is CASCSWARTEAFF. V gene TRBV13 combines with J gene TRBJ1-1; D remains ambiguous. This CDR3 has 13 amino acids. V lost 8 bases and J 5 bases, leaving 15 bases between the germline ends. The germline V gene has CDR1 PRHDT and CDR2 FYEKMQ (reference sequence).

The chain combines TRBV28 with TRBJ1-1; 7 bases are shared with TRBD1. Per the germline V gene, CDR1 is MDHEN and CDR2 is SYDVKM. The CDR3 sequence is 15 residues long. J lost 4 bases, V lost 3 bases, and 8 bases had no gene match. The CDR3 DNA is TGTGCCAGCAGTTTCGGTTCCGCAGGGGGCACTGAAGCTTTCTTT. This gives the protein CASSFGSAGGTEAFF.

The rearrangement links TRBV7-8 to TRBJ2-7, with a possible D match to TRBD2 (5 bases). The CDR3 covers 14 residues. CDR1 and CDR2 (germline): SGHVS, FQNEAQ. V lost 5 bases, J lost 3 bases, and 14 bases lay in between. CDR3 loop: CASSLNPGGYEQYF. CDR3 DNA: TGTGCCAGCAGCCTCAACCCAGGAGGCTACGAGCAGTACTTC.

The gene calls are TRBV30 and TRBJ1-5, with a weak D call TRBD1 (6 bases). This CDR3 contains 13 residues. Germline loops: CDR1 GTSNPN, CDR2 SVGIG (reference sequence). V dropped 0 bases and J dropped 4 bases, with 7 bases sitting between them. The CDR3 DNA follows: TGTGCCTGGAGTGTACAGGGAAATCAGCCCCAGCATTTT. This codes for CAWSVQGNQPQHF. Full variable domain (remainder filled in from reference TRBV30 and TRBJ1-5): SQTIHQWPATLVQPVGSPLSLECTVEGTSNPNLYWYRQAAGRGLQLLFYSVGIGQISSEVPQNLSASRPQDRQFILSSKKLLLSDSGFYLCAWSVQGNQPQHFGDGTRLSIL.